This T cell receptor beta chain appears in the sequencing data of a study of blood T cell repertoires in COVID-19. Study-level information: The samples span acute and convalescent COVID-19 from the United States, Italy and Spain.

Original processing notes: Scientists estimated how many nucleated cells there were by amplifying reference gene primers. Here immunoSEQ multiplex PCR was the method, and the copy in TCRdb shows in-frame clones only, minus some. V and J calls and clone size are as listed in that table; D and trimming were resolved from the DNA. The sample lists around 180,000 clones, around 90% occurring once. Germline CDR1 is MNHEY and CDR2 is SMNVEV (reference sequence). The CDR3 consists of 14 residues. V shed 0 bases and J 4 bases; nucleotides not matched to a gene: 0. V and J are TRBV27 and TRBJ1-5; 7 bases align to TRBD1. This clonotype originated in a man aged 60 to 75 with acute or convalescent COVID-19. Sequencing was done on a sample of peripheral blood. CDR3 in amino acids: CASSLSTGNQPQHF. CDR3 DNA: TGTGCCAGCAGTTTATCGACAGGGAATCAGCCCCAGCATTTT.